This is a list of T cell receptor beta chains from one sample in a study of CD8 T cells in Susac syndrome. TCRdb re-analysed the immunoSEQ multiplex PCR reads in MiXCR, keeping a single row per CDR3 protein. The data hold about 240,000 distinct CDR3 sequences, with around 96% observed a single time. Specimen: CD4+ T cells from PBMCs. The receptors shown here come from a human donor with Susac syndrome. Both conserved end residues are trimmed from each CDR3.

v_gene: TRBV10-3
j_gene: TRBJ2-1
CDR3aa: AIMGQRSSYNEQF

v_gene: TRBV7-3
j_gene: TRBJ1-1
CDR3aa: ASSFRQNTEAF

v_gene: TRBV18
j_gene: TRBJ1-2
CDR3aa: ASSPGGRANGYT

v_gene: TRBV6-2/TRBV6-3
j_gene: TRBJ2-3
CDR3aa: ASSYEGLLTDTQY

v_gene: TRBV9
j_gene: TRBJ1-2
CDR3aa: ASSVVDLYGYT

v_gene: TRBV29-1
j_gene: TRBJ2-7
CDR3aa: SVGRGLGYEQY

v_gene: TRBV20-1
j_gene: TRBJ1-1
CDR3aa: SARDLRGGGTEAF

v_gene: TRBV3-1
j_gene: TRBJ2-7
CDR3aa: ASSPGTSGRYEQY

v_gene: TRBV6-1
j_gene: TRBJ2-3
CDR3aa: ASRELAGGQDTDTQY

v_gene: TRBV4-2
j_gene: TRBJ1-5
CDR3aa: ASSQDWGTGSHQPQH

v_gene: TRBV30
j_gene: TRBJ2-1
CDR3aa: AYEGTSGGHKQF

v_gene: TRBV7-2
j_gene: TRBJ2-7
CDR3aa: ASSSGQASGEQY

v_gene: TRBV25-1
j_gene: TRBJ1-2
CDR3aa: ASSDGGVNYGYT

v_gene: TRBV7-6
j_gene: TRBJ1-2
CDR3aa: ASSPTTDGYT

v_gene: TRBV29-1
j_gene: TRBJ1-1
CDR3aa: SGEAQRGGNTEAF

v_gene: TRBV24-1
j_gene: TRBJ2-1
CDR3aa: ATSGPHRGDEQF

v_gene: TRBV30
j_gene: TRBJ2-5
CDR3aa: AWGRDQETQY

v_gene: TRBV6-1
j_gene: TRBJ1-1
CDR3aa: ASSRKNHRDTQEAF

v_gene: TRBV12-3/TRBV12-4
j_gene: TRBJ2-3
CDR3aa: ASSSQDRDTQY

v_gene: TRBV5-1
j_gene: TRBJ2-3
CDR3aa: ASSLDLSRAPTDTQY

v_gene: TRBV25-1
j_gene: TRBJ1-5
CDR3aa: ASSETGANQPQH

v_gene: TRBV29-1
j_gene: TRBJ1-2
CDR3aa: SVVLTATSNYGYT

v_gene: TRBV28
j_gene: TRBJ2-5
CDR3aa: ASSLTASQETQY

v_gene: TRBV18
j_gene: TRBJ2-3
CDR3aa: ASSSELGDTQY

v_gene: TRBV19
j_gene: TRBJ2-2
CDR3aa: ASSPQDRGYTGELF

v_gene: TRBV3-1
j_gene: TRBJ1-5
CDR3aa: ASSQDTHSNQPQH

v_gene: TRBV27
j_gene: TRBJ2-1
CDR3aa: ASSSDLADEQF

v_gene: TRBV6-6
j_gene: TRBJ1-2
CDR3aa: ASSRGESYT

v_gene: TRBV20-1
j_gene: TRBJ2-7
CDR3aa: SASLAGVEQY

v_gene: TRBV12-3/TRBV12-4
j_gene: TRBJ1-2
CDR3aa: ASSLSDHGDYGYT

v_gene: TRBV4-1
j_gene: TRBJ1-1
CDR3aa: ASSPPGTQNTEAF

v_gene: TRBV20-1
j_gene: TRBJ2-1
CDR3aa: SARVPGLNSNEQF

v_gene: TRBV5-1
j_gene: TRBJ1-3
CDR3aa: ASSSGQGNGNTIY

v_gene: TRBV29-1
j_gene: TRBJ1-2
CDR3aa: SATGQGAKYGYT

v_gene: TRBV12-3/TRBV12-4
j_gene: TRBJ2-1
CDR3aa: ASSFSNEQF

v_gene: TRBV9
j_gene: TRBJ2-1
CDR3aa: ASSASIVAGGKDNEQF